The sequence of this TCR beta chain was determined in a study of T cell changes during pregnancy in multiple sclerosis. Assay used: immunoSEQ multiplex PCR; TCRdb lists only in-frame clones, some missing. The table has fewer than 90,000 clones, approximately 93% seen once. This TCR came from a female donor in good health, enrolled as a control in a pregnancy study. The starting material was peripheral blood, obtained after pregnancy.

The CDR3 here is CAISDLAYEQFF. CDR3 DNA: TGTGCCATCAGTGATCTGGCCTATGAGCAGTTCTTC. V usage is TRBV10-3 and J usage is TRBJ2-1; D gene uncertain. CDR1 is ENHRY and CDR2 is SYGVKD in the germline V gene. Trimming took 3 bases from V and 8 from J, leaving 8 bases between them. The CDR3 has 12 amino acids.